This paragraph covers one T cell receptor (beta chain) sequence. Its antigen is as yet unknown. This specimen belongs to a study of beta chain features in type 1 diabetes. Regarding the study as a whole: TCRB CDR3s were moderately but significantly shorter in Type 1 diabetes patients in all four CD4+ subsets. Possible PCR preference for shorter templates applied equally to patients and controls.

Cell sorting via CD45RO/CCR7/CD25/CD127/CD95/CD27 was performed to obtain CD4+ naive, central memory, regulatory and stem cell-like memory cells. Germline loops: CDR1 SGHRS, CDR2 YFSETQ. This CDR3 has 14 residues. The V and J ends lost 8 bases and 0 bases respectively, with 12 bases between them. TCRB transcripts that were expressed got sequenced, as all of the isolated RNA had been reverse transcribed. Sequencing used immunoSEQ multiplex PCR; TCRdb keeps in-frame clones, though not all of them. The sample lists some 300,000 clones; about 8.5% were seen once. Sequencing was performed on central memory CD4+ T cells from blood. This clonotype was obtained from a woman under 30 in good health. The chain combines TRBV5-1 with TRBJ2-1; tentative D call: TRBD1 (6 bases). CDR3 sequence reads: CASKTGSSYNEQFF. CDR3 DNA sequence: TGCGCCAGTAAGACAGGTAGCTCCTACAATGAGCAGTTCTTC.